This TCR beta chain was recorded in a study of T cells in localized non-small cell lung cancer (dated by TCRdb to the early 2020s). For the wider study: T cell repertoires of 200 to 250 early-stage NSCLC patients were analyzed, with tumors being compared against uninvolved tumor-adjacent lungs. NSCLC patients had a mean age of around 61 years, and 120 to 150 were male and about a hundred female. The cohort consisted of roughly 240 treatment-naive NSCLC patients whose localized lung tumors had been resected.

The immunoSEQ Assay was used to sequence TCR beta CDR3 regions from DNA. As for the authors' bioinformatics: To compute T cell density, TCR beta template counts were normalized to usable DNA, which was estimated by amplifying housekeeping genes. Richness was estimated using the preseqR package, with extrapolation to 400,000 templates for PBMC samples and to 120,000 templates for tissue samples. Clonality was defined by subtracting Pielou's evenness from one. To identify tissue-enriched TCRs, differential abundance testing was run on productive amino-acid clonotypes with a minimum total count of 5 and an alpha of 0.1. Repertoire overlap between compartments was quantified with the Jaccard Index and Morisita Overlap Index. GLIPH grouped TCR beta CDR3s together with public tetramer-defined viral CDR3s, and a viral motif had to include at least three viral sequences and show V-gene enrichment. Drawn from immuneACCESS, this table holds only the in-frame rearrangements with V and J called that TCRdb kept. Clones are partly lost; checked studies trace under half to an unresolved V gene and leave the rest unexplained. D and trimming were read from the DNA, whereas the V and J calls and clone size are those reported in that table. This sample is represented by tens of thousands of clones; roughly 88% of them were singletons. The ten most abundant clones make up 4.5% to 6% of the sample.

Taken from cysteine to phenylalanine, the CDR3 has 11 residues. Only CDR3 DNA is held: 33 bases, read in frame from base 1. CDR1 KGHSH and CDR2 LQKENI were looked up in the germline V gene. The junction carries 6 bases between V and J, which are trimmed by 3 bases and 7 bases respectively. Worth noting for this clone: Its antigen has not been determined. The sample holds no much larger clone one base away, and base qualities are not on file.

At diagnosis, tumor, uninvolved tumor-adjacent lung and peripheral blood were collected and then preserved as a mix of FFPE and fresh-frozen material. Blood samples were analyzed as peripheral blood mononuclear cells for TCR repertoire profiling. What the authors observed across the whole study: The highest T cell clonality was observed in uninvolved tumor-adjacent lung, where clonality exceeded that of tumor, suggesting that antigenic responses were more focused in uninvolved tumor-adjacent lung. Because multi-region tumor sequencing was not done, intratumor heterogeneity could not be ruled out. Because of the exploratory design, TCR variables were selected using unadjusted p-values without false-discovery rate correction. Higher T cell density in blood was associated with longer overall survival, whereas higher clonality in adjacent lung was associated with shorter survival. A median of around 50 of the top 100 tumor clones turned up in the paired uninvolved adjacent lung, and approximately 30 of those clones also ranked among the top 100 of that same adjacent lung.

The rearranged chain carries TRBV18 and TRBJ1-1; no D gene is confidently identified. The clonotype was recovered from a male donor aged 60 or older with stage II lung adenocarcinoma. The material was peripheral blood mononuclear cells, obtained before any cancer treatment. The bases are TGTGCCAGCTCACCGGAAGGTGAAGCTTTCTTT. Translated, it reads CASSPEGEAFF.